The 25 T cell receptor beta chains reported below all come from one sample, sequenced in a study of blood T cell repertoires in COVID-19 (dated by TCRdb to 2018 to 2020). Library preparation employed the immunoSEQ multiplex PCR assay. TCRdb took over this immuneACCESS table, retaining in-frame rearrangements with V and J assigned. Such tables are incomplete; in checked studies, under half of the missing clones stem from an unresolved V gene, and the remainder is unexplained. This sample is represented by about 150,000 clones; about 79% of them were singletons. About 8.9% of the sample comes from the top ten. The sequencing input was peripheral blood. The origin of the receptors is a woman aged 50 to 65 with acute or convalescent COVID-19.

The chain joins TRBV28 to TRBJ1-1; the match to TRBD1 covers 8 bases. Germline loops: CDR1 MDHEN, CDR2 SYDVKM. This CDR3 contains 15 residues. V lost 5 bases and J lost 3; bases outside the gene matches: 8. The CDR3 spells CASSTGGHEDTEAFF. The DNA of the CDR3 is TGTGCCAGCAGTACAGGGGGGCATGAGGACACTGAAGCTTTCTTT. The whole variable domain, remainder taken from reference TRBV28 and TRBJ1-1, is DVKVTQSSRYLVKRTGEKVFLECVQDMDHENMFWYRQDPGLGLRLIYFSYDVKMKEKGDIPEGYSVSREKKERFSLILESASTNQTSMYLCASSTGGHEDTEAFFGQGTRLTVV.

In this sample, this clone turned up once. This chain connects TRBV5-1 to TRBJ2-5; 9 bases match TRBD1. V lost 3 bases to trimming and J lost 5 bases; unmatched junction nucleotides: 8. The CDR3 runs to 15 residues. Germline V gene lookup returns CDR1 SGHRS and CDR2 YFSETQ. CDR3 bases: TGCGCCAGCAGCTCACAGGGGGCGGTAGGGGAGACCCAGTACTTC. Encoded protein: CASSSQGAVGETQYF. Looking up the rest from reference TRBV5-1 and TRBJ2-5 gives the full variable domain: KAGVTQTPRYLIKTRGQQVTLSCSPISGHRSVSWYQQTPGQGLQFLFEYFSETQRNKGNFPGRFSGRQFSNSRSEMNVSTLELGDSALYLCASSSQGAVGETQYFGPGTRLLVL.

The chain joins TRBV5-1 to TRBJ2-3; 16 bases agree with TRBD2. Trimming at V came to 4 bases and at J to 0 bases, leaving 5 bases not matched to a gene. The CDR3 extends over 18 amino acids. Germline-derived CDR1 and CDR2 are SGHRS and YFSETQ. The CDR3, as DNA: TGCGCCAGCAGCCCCCCGGGACTAGCGGGAGGGAGCACAGATACGCAGTATTTT. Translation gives CASSPPGLAGGSTDTQYF.

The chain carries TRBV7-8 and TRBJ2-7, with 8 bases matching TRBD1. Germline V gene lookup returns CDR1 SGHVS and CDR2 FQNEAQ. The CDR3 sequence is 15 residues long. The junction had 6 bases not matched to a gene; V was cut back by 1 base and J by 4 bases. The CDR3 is CASSLGGQGYYEQYF. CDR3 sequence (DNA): TGTGCCAGCAGCTTAGGCGGACAGGGTTATTACGAGCAGTACTTC.

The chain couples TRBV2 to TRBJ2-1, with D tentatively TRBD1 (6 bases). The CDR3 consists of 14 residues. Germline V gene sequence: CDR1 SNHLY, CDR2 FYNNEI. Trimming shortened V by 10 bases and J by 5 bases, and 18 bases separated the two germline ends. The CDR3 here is CATSGVRVHNEQFF. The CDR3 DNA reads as TGTGCCACTTCAGGGGTGCGGGTCCACAATGAGCAGTTCTTC.

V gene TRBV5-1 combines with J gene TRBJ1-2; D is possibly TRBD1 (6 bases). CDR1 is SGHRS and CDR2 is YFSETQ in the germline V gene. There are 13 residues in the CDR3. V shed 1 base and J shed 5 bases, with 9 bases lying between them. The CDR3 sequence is CASSLLTGYGYTF. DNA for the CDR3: TGCGCCAGCAGCTTGCTAACAGGGTATGGCTACACCTTC.

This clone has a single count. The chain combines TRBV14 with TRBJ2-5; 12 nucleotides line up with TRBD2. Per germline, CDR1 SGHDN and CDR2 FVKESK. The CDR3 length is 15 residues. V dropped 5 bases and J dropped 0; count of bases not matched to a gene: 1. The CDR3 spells CASSRLAGDQETQYF. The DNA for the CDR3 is TGTGCCAGCAGCAGACTAGCGGGGGACCAAGAGACCCAGTACTTC.

CDR3 coding DNA: TGTGCCAGCAGCTTGGGGGACAGGTACGAGCAGTACTTC. This translates into CASSLGDRYEQYF. This rearrangement joins TRBV5-5 to TRBJ2-7, with 8 bases fitting TRBD1. The junction had 0 bases not matched to a gene; V was cut back by 0 bases and J by 4 bases. Germline CDR1 and CDR2: SGHKS and YYEKEE (reference sequence). CDR3 length: 13 residues.

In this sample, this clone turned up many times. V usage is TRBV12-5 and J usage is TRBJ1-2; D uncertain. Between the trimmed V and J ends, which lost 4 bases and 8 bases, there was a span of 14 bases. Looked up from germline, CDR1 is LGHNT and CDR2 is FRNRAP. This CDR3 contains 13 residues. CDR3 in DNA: TGTGCTAGTGGTTCGCGGGAGGTAGGAGGCTACACCTTC. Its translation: CASGSREVGGYTF.

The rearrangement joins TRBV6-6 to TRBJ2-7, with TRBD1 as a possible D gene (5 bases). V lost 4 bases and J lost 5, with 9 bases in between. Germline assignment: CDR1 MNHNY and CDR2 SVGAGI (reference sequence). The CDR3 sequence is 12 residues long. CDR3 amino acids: CASSSGPHEQYF. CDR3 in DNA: TGTGCCAGCAGTTCAGGGCCCCACGAGCAGTACTTC.

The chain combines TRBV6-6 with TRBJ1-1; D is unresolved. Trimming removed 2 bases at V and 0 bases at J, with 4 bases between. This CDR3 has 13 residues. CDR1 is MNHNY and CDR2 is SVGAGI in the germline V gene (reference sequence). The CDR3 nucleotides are TGTGCCAGCAGTTACAGCATGAACACTGAAGCTTTCTTT. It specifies CASSYSMNTEAFF.

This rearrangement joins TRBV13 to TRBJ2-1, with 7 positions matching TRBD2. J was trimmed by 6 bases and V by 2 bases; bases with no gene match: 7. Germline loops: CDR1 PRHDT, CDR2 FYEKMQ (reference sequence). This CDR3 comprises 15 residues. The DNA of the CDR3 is TGTGCCAGCAGCTTAACGGGAGGACCTCTCAATGAGCAGTTCTTC. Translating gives CASSLTGGPLNEQFF.

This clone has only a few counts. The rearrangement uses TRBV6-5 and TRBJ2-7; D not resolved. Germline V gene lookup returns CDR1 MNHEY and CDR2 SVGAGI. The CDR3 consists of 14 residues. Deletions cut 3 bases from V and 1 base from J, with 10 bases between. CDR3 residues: CASSYNEVSYEQYF. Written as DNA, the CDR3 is TGTGCCAGCAGTTATAACGAGGTATCCTACGAGCAGTACTTC.

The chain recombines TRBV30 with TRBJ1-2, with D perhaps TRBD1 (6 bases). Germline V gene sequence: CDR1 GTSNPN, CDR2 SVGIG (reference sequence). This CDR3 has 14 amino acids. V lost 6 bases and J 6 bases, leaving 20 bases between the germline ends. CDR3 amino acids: CACSLGEGVNGYTF. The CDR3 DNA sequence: TGTGCCTGTTCCCTCGGGGAGGGGGTAAATGGCTACACCTTC.

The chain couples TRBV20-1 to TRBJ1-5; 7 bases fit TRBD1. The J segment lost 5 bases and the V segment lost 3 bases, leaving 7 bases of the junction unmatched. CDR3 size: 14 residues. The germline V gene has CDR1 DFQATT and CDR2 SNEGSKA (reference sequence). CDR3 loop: CSASRGGKDQPQHF. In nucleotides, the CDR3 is TGCAGTGCTAGTCGAGGGGGCAAAGATCAGCCCCAGCATTTT.

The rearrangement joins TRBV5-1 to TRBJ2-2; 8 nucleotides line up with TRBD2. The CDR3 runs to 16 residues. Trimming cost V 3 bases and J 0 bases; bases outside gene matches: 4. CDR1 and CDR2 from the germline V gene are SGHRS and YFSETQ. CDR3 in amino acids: CASSSVAGSNTGELFF. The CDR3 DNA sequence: TGCGCCAGCAGCTCCGTAGCGGGATCGAACACCGGGGAGCTGTTTTTT.

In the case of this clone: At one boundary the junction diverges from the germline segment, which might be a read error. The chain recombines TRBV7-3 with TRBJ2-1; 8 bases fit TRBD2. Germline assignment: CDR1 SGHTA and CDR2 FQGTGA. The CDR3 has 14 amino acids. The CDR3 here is CASSLSGRMNEQFF. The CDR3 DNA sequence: TGTGCCAGCAGTTTAAGCGGGAGAATGAATGAGCAGTTCTTC.

The CDR3 coding sequence is TGTGCCAGCAGCTTATCAGGGGACAACACCGGGGAGCTGTTTTTT. It codes for CASSLSGDNTGELFF. The chain couples TRBV11-2 to TRBJ2-2; D is possibly TRBD1 (6 bases). Germline assignment: CDR1 SGHAT and CDR2 FQNNGV. The V and J ends lost 2 bases and 2 bases respectively, with 9 bases between them. The length of the CDR3 is 15 residues.

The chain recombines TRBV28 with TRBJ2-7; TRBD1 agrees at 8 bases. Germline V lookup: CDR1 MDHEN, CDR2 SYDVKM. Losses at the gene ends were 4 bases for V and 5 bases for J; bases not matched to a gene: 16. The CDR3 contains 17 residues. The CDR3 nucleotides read TGTGCCAGCAGTTCCCCCAGGGGGCTCGGCGGGACGGACGAGCAGTACTTC. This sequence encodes CASSSPRGLGGTDEQYF.

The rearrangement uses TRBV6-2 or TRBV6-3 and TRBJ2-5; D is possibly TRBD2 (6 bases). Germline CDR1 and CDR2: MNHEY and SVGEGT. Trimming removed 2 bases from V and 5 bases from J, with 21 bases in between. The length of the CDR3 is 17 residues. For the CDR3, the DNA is TGTGCCAGCAGTTACCCGCTTCGCGGGGCAATAGAGGAGACCCAGTACTTC. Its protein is CASSYPLRGAIEETQYF.

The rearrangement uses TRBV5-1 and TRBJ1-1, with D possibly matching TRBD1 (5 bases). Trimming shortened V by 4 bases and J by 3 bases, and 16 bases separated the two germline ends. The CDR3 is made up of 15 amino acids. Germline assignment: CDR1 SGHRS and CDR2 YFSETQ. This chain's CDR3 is CASSPLGPKDTEAFF. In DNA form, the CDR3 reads TGCGCCAGCAGCCCCCTGGGGCCAAAGGACACTGAAGCTTTCTTT.

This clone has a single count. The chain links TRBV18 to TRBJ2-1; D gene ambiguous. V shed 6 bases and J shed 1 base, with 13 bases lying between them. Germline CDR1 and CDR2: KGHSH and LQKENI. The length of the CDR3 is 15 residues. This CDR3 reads CASSSIVRSYNEQFF. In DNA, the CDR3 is TGTGCCAGCTCTTCTATCGTTCGTTCCTACAATGAGCAGTTCTTC.

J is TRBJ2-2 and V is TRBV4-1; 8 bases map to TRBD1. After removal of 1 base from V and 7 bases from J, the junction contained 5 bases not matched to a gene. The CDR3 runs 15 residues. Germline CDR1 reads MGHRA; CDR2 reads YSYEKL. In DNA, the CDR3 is TGCGCCAGCAGCCAAGGGACAGGGAGTTACGGGGAGCTGTTTTTT. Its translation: CASSQGTGSYGELFF.

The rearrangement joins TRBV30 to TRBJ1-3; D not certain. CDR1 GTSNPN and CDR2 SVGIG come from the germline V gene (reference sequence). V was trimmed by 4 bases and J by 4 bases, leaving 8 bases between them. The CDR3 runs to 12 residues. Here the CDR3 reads CAWTGFGNTIYF. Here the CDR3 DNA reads TGTGCCTGGACGGGTTTCGGAAACACCATATATTTT.

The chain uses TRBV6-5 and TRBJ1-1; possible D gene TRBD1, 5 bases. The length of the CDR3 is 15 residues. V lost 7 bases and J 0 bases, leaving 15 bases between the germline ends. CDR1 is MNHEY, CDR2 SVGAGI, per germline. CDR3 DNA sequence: TGTGCCAGCAATTGGCCGGGCAGGGTGAACACTGAAGCTTTCTTT. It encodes CASNWPGRVNTEAFF.